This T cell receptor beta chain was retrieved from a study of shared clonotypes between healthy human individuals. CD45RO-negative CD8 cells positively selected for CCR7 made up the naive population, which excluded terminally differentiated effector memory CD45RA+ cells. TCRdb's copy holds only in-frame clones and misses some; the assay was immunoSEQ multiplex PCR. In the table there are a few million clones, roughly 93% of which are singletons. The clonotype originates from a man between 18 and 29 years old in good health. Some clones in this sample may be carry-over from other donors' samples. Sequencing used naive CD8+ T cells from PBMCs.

CDR3 bases: TGTGCCAGCAGCCCCCCTGGACTAGCGGGAGGGCGTGAGCAGTACTTC. Its protein product is CASSPPGLAGGREQYF. The chain has TRBV11-2 and TRBJ2-7; 15 positions agree with TRBD2. This CDR3 contains 16 residues. J gave up 7 bases and V 5 bases, and 9 bases lay outside the gene matches. Germline V gene lookup returns CDR1 SGHAT and CDR2 FQNNGV.